The following is a T cell receptor (beta chain) sequence with its context. Its cognate antigen is unknown. V was cut by 3 bases and J by 5 bases, with 14 bases left in between. Germline V gene sequence: CDR1 SGHRS, CDR2 YFSETQ. This CDR3 contains 14 residues. Sequencing used immunoSEQ multiplex PCR; TCRdb keeps in-frame clones, though not all of them. The sample includes under 150,000 clones, about 91% seen only once; the top ten take 1.6%. The data are from a study of T cell responses to AZD1222 COVID-19 vaccine. General study results and limits: In a largely white British group with more females than males, clonal diversity was possibly underestimated.

The sample consisted of peripheral blood, taken 28 days after the second AZD1222 dose. V is TRBV5-1 and J is TRBJ1-2; D is perhaps TRBD1 (6 bases). The receptor's source is an adult who received the AZD1222 COVID-19 vaccine. CDR3 region: CASSWGHLGYGYTF. CDR3 in DNA: TGCGCCAGCAGCTGGGGACATCTTGGGTATGGCTACACCTTC.